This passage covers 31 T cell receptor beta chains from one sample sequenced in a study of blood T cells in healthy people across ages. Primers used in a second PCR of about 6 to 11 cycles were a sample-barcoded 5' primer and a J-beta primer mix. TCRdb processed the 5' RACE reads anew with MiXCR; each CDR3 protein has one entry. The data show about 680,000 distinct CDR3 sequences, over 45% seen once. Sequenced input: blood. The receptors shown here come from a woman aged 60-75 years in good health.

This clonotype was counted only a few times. CDR3 in amino acids: CASRYVAGASGGRQFF. In DNA form, the CDR3 reads TGTGCCAGCAGATACGTAGCGGGAGCTTCGGGAGGAAGGCAGTTCTTC. The chain uses TRBV11-2 and TRBJ2-1; TRBD2 aligns across 9 bases. The germline V gene has CDR1 SGHAT and CDR2 FQNNGV. The CDR3 consists of 16 residues. With V trimmed by 6 bases and J by 12 bases, 18 bases remained unmatched.

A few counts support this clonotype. CDR3 nucleotide sequence: TGTGCCACCAGTGAGGCTAGCGGTAGCAGGGATACGCAGTATTTT. The encoded protein is CATSEASGSRDTQYF. The chain has TRBV24-1 and TRBJ2-3, with TRBD2 matching 7 bases. The V gene end was trimmed by 4 bases and the J gene end by 6 bases; junction bases not matched to a gene: 9. The CDR3 contains 15 residues. Germline V gene sequence: CDR1 KGHDR, CDR2 SFDVKD.

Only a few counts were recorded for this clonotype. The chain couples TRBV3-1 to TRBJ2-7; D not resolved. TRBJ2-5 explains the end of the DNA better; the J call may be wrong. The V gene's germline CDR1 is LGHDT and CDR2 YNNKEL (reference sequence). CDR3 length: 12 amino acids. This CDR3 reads CASSQDLRTQYF. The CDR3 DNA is TGTGCCAGCAGCCAAGACTTACGGACCCAGTACTTC.

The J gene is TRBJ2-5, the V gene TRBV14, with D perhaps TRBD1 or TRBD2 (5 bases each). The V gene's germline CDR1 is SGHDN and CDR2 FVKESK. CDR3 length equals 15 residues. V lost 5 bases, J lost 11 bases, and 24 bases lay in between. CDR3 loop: CASSAGTSSYNEQYF. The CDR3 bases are TGTGCCAGCAGCGCCGGGACGTCATCCTACAATGAGCAGTACTTC.

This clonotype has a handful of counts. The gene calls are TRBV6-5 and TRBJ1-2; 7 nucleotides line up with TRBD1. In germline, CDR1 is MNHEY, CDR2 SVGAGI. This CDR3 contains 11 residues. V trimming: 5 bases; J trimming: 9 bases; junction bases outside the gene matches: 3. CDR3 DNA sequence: TGTGCCAGCAGTCAACAGGGGAGCTACACCTTC. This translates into CASSQQGSYTF.

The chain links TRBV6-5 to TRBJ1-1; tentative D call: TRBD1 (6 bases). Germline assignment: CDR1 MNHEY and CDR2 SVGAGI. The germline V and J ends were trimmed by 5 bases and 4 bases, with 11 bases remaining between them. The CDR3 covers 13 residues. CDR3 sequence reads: CASSEDRSTEAFF. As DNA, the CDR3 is TGTGCCAGCAGTGAAGACAGGAGCACTGAAGCTTTCTTT.

This CDR3 reads CASSSGLAGDRADTQYF. The CDR3 bases are TGTGCCAGCAGTTCTGGACTAGCGGGAGATCGGGCAGATACGCAGTATTTT. This chain connects TRBV27 to TRBJ2-3, with TRBD2 identical over 13 bases. J gave up 4 bases and V 4 bases, and 8 bases lay outside the gene matches. The CDR3 covers 17 residues. The germline V gene has CDR1 MNHEY and CDR2 SMNVEV (reference sequence).

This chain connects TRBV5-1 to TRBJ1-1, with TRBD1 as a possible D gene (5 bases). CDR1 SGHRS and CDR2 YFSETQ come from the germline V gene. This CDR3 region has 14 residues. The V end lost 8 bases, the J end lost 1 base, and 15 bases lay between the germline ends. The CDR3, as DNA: TGCGCCAGTACAAATGATGGACAGAACACTGAAGCTTTCTTT. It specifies CASTNDGQNTEAFF.

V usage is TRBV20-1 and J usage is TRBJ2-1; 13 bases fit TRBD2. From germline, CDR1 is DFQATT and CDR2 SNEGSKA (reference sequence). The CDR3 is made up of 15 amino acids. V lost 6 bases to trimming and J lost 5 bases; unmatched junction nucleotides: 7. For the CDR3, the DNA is TGCAGTGCGTTCACCGGGACTAGCGGGAACAATGAGCAGTTCTTC. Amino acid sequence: CSAFTGTSGNNEQFF.

CDR3 region: CASSQGALNTEAFF. CDR3 sequence (DNA): TGCGCCAGCAGTCAGGGGGCTCTGAACACTGAAGCTTTCTTT. The rearrangement links TRBV5-1 to TRBJ1-1, with 8 bases matching TRBD1. Germline V gene data show CDR1 as SGHRS and CDR2 as YFSETQ. V shed 5 bases and J 0 bases; nucleotides not matched to a gene: 3. The CDR3 loop spans 14 amino acids.

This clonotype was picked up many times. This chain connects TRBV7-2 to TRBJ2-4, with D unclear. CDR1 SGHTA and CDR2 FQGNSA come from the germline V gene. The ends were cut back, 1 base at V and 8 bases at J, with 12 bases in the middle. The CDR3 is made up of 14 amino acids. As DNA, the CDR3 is TGTGCCAGCAGCTTAGATGGGCCTCTGGACATTCAGTACTTC. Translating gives CASSLDGPLDIQYF.

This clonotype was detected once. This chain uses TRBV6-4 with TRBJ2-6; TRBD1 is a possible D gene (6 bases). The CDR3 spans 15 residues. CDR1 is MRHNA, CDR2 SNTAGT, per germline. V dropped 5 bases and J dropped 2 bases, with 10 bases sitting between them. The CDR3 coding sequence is TGTGCCAGCAGTCCGGGACACACTGGGGCCAACGTCCTGACTTTC. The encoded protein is CASSPGHTGANVLTF.

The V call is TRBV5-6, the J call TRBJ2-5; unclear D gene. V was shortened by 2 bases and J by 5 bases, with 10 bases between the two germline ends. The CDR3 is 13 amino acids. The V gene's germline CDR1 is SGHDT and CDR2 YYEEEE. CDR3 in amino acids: CASSFWQRETQYF. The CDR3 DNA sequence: TGTGCCAGCAGCTTTTGGCAGAGGGAGACCCAGTACTTC.

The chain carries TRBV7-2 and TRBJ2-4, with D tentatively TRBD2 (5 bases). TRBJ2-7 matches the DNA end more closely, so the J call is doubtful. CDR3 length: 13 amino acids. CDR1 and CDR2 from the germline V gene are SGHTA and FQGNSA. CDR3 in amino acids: CASSRELPYEQYF. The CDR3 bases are TGTGCCAGCAGCCGGGAACTTCCCTACGAGCAGTACTTC.

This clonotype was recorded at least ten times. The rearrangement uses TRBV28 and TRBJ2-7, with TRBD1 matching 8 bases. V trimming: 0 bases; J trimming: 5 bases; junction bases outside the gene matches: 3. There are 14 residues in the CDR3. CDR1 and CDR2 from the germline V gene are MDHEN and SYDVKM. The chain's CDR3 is CASSLWDRADEQYF. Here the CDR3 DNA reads TGTGCCAGCAGTTTATGGGACAGGGCGGACGAGCAGTACTTC.

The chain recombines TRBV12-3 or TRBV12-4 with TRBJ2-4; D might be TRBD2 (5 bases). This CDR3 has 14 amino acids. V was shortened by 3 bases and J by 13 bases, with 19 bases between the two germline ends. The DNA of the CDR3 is TGTGCCAGCAGTTTTGGTAGTAGTTCCGGGGAGCAGTACTTC. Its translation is CASSFGSSSGEQYF.

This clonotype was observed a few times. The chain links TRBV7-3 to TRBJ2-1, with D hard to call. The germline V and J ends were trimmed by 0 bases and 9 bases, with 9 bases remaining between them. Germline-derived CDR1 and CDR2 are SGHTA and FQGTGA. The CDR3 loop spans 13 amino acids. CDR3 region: CASSLTGYSEQFF. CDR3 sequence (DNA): TGTGCCAGCAGCTTAACAGGGTACTCTGAGCAGTTCTTC.

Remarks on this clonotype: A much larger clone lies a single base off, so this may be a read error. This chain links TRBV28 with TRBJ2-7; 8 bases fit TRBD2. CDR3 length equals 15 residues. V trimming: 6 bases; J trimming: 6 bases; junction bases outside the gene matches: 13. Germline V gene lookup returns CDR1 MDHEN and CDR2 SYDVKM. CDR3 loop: CASSLTSGGGCEQYF. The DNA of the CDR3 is TGTGCCAGCAGCTTAACTAGCGGAGGAGGGTGCGAGCAGTACTTC.

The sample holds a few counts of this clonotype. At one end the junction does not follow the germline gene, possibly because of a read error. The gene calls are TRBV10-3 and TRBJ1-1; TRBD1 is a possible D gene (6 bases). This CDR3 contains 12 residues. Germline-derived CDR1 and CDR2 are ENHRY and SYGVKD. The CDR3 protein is CAIRQGNTEAFF. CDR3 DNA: TGTGCCATCAGACAGGGAAACACCGAAGCTTTCTTT.

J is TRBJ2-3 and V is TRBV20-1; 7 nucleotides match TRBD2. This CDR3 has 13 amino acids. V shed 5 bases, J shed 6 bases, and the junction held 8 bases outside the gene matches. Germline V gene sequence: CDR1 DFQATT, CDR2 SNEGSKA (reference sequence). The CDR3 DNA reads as TGCAGTGCTGGCGCAGGACTAGGGGATACGCAGTATTTT. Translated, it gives CSAGAGLGDTQYF.

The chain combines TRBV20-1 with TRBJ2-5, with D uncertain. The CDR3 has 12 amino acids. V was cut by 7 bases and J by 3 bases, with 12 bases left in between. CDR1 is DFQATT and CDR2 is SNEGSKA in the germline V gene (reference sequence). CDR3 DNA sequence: TGCAGTGTTGTCTTTGGGGAAGAGACCCAGTACTTC. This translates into CSVVFGEETQYF.

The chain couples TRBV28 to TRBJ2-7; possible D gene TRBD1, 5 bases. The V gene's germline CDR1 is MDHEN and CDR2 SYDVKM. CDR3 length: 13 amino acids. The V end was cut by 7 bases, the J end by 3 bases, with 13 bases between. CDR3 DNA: TGTGCCAGCACCCCAAACCAGGGCTACGAGCAGTACTTC. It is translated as CASTPNQGYEQYF.

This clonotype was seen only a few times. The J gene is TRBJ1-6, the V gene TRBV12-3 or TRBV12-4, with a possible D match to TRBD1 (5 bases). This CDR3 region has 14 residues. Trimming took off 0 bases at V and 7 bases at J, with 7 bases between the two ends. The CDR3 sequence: CASSLAGANSPLHF. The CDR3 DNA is TGTGCCAGCAGTTTAGCAGGGGCGAATTCACCCCTCCACTTT.

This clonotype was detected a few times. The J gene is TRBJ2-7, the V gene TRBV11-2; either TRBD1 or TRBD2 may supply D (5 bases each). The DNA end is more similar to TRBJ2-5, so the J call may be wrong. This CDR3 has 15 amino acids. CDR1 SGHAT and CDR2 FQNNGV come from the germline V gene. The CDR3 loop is CASSRPGTTVKTQYF. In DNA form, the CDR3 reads TGTGCCAGCAGCCGCCCCGGGACCACGGTCAAGACCCAGTACTTC.

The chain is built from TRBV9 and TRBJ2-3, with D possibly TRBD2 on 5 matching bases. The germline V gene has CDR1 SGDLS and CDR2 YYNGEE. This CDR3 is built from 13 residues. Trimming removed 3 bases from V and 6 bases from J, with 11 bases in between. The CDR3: CASSGVRGDTQYF. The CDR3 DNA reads TGTGCCAGCAGCGGGGTCAGAGGGGATACGCAGTATTTT.

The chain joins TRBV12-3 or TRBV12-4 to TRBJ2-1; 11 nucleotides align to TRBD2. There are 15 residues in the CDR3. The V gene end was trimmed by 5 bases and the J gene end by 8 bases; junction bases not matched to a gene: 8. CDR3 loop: CASSLLSGRAYEQFF. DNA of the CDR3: TGTGCCAGCAGTCTCCTTAGCGGGAGGGCCTATGAGCAGTTCTTC.

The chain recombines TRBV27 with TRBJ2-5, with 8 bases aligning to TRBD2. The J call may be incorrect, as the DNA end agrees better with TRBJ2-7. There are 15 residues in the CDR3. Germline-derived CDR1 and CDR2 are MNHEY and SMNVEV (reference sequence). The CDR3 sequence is CASRPRLANNYEQYF. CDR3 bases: TGTGCCAGCAGACCCCGACTAGCGAACAACTACGAGCAGTACTTC.

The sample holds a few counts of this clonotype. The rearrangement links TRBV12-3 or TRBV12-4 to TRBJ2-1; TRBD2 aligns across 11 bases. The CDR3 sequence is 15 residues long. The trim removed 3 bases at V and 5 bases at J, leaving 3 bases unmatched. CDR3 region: CASSFVLAGDNEQFF. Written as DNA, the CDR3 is TGTGCCAGCAGTTTTGTACTAGCGGGAGACAATGAGCAGTTCTTC.

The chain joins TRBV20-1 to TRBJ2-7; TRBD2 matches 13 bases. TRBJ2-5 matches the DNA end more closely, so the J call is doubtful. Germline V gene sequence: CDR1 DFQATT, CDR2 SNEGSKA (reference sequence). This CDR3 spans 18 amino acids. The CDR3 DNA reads TGCAGTGCTCTCGAAACCGGACTAGCGGGGGCCAGGGAAGAGACCCAGTACTTC. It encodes CSALETGLAGAREETQYF.

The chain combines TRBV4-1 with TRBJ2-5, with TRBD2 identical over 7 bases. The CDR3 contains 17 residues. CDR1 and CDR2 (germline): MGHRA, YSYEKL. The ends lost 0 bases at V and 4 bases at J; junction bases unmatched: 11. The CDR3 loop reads CASSQDTSAGAGETQYF. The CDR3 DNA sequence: TGCGCCAGCAGCCAAGATACCAGCGCGGGAGCGGGAGAGACCCAGTACTTC.

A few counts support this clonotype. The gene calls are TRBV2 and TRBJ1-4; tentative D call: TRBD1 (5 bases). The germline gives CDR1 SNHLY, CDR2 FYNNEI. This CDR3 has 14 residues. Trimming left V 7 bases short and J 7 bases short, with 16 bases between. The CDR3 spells CASTKGDGGEKLFF. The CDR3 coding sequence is TGTGCCAGCACTAAAGGGGACGGCGGTGAAAAACTGTTTTTT.